This T cell receptor beta chain comes out of a study of naive and memory T cell subsets. This clonotype was recorded at least ten times. Per the germline V gene, CDR1 is SGHNT and CDR2 is YYREEE (reference sequence). This CDR3 is built from 16 residues. Trimming shortened V by 3 bases and J by 0 bases, and 15 bases separated the two germline ends. Two oligonucleotides, mixed equimolar, formed the beta constant-region primer covering TRBC1 and TRBC2. TCRdb called the UMI-ligation and nested PCR reads again in MiXCR, with one record for every CDR3 protein. This sample has approximately 82,000 distinct CDR3 sequences, with 7% to 8% found just once.

Sequenced input: central memory CD4+ T cells from blood. The rearrangement joins TRBV5-4 to TRBJ1-1; possible D gene TRBD1, 6 bases. This TCR was recovered from a human donor in good health. CDR3 amino acids: CASSSYKQGLNTEAFF. In DNA form, the CDR3 reads TGTGCCAGCAGCTCCTATAAACAGGGATTGAACACTGAAGCTTTCTTT.